This T cell receptor beta chain was sequenced during a study of shared clonotypes between healthy human individuals. Study results and caveats: Naive subsets, compared against memory subsets, generally had larger estimated richness values.

Looked up from germline, CDR1 is GTSNPN and CDR2 is SVGIG (reference sequence). Between the trimmed V and J ends, which lost 5 bases and 0 bases, there was a span of 8 bases. The CDR3 is made up of 13 amino acids. Positively selected for CCR7, the CD45RO-negative cells used as naive CD8 cells excluded terminally differentiated effector memory CD45RA+ cells. Only in-frame clones appear in the TCRdb table, and some are missing; sequencing was by immunoSEQ multiplex PCR. Of millions of clones listed, over 85% are singletons. Worth noting for this clone: The antigen is not known.

The sample taken for sequencing was naive CD8+ T cells sorted from blood. The sequence was obtained from a man aged 18 to 29 in good health. The chain has TRBV30 and TRBJ1-3, with unresolved D. This CDR3 is CAWSAASGNTIYF. The DNA for the CDR3 is TGTGCCTGGTCGGCGGCCTCTGGAAACACCATATATTTT. The whole variable domain, remainder taken from reference TRBV30 and TRBJ1-3, is SQTIHQWPATLVQPVGSPLSLECTVEGTSNPNLYWYRQAAGRGLQLLFYSVGIGQISSEVPQNLSASRPQDRQFILSSKKLLLSDSGFYLCAWSAASGNTIYFGEGSWLTVV.